The clone carrying this T cell receptor beta chain appeared many times. Documented time point: patch test 1, 2 weeks after DPC sensitization. Treatment specified: therapeutic diphenylcyclopropenone sensitization with weekly scalp DPC. V was trimmed by 1 base and J by 3 bases, leaving 4 bases between them. The CDR3 totals 12 residues. Germline CDR1 SNHLY, CDR2 FYNNEI. These data originate in a study of human T cells and chemical hapten exposure. Looking at the study overall: Patients were given diphenylcyclopropenone on the scalp weekly across the roughly 24-week study. Once 0.01% DPC had been applied to the upper back by patch test, readings were taken at 6 days.

In the library, unique molecular identifiers were attached to individual cDNA molecules. TCRdb re-analysed the RACE reads in MiXCR, keeping a single row per CDR3 protein. The sample consists of some 190,000 distinct CDR3 sequences, under 25% of them appearing once. This TCR came from a woman in her 50s with alopecia areata. Some clones in this sample may be carry-over from other donors' samples. The source was whole blood, collected in connection with sensitization to the hapten diphenylcyclopropenone (DPC). This chain uses TRBV2 with TRBJ2-7; D remains ambiguous. The CDR3, as DNA: TGTGCCAGCAGTGAAGGGGGCTACGAGCAGTACTTC. Translating gives CASSEGGYEQYF.